This TCR beta chain was found in a study of blood T cells in healthy people across ages. This clonotype has just a few counts. Its matching antigen is unknown. Points from the study as a whole: Across the age range, TCR beta diversity per million T cells fell in a roughly linear way. Possibly, changes in expanded clonotypes were confounded because donor CMV status was unknown.

V was clipped by 3 bases and J by 4 bases, with 11 bases between them. There are 14 residues in the CDR3. Germline values: CDR1 MDHEN, CDR2 SYDVKM. Healthy Russian Caucasian donors spanned ages about 6 to 100 years. Isolated per sample were at least 6 million PBMCs. Then a second PCR, running roughly 7 to 11 cycles, was carried out with a sample-barcoded 5' primer and a J-beta primer mix. TCRdb reanalysed the 5' RACE reads using MiXCR and keeps one entry per CDR3 protein. The data contain some 780,000 distinct CDR3 sequences, roughly three fifths of them singletons. V usage is TRBV28 and J usage is TRBJ2-3, with D hard to call. The TCR comes from a middle-aged man in good health. What was sequenced was blood. CDR3 coding DNA: TGTGCCAGCAGTTTGGTCGGTACCTCAGATACGCAGTATTTT. Encoded protein: CASSLVGTSDTQYF.